This T cell receptor (beta chain) comes out of a study of blood T cell repertoires in COVID-19. Study background: The cDNA or gDNA used as material had been derived from T cells, B-cell-depleted T cells, or PBMCs.

V lost 1 base and J 5 bases, leaving 11 bases between the germline ends. This CDR3 has 14 residues. Per germline, CDR1 MNHNS and CDR2 SASEGT. As handled by the study authors: Using reference gene primer amplification, nucleated cell counts were estimated. Data came from immunoSEQ multiplex PCR; TCRdb stores just in-frame clones and leaves some out. The DNA was the basis for D and trimming; V, J and clone size are from that table. The table shows about 250,000 clones, with about 68% occurring only once. Sequencing was done on a sample of peripheral blood. The receptor was isolated from a woman aged 80 or older with acute or convalescent COVID-19. The rearrangement uses TRBV6-1 and TRBJ1-1; D possibly corresponds to TRBD1 (5 bases). CDR3 protein: CASSEGWGRTEAFF. Here the CDR3 DNA reads TGTGCCAGCAGTGAAGGATGGGGGAGGACTGAAGCTTTCTTT.